This T cell receptor (beta chain) was identified during a study of shared clonotypes between healthy human individuals. The wider study: Per donor, CD8 memory used one plate, CD8 naive used two, CD4 memory used three and CD4 naive used three.

The repertoire was sequenced with immunoSEQ multiplex PCR; TCRdb's copy has only in-frame clones and lacks some. Of some 550,000 clones listed, approximately 97% are singletons. Germline V gene data show CDR1 as SGHAT and CDR2 as FQNNGV. V shed 0 bases, J shed 6 bases, and the junction held 6 bases outside the gene matches. This CDR3 is 17 amino acids long. Donors were healthy HIV-negative adults without recent acute infections or vaccinations. The chain uses TRBV11-2 and TRBJ2-5, with TRBD2 matching 14 bases. Sequencing was performed on naive CD4+ T cells sorted from blood. Subset of the sample: CD45RA+ positively selected. The sequence came from a woman aged 25 to 45 in good health. The CDR3 is CASSLETSGRAGKTQYF. The CDR3 DNA reads as TGTGCCAGCAGCTTAGAGACTAGCGGGAGGGCCGGGAAGACCCAGTACTTC.